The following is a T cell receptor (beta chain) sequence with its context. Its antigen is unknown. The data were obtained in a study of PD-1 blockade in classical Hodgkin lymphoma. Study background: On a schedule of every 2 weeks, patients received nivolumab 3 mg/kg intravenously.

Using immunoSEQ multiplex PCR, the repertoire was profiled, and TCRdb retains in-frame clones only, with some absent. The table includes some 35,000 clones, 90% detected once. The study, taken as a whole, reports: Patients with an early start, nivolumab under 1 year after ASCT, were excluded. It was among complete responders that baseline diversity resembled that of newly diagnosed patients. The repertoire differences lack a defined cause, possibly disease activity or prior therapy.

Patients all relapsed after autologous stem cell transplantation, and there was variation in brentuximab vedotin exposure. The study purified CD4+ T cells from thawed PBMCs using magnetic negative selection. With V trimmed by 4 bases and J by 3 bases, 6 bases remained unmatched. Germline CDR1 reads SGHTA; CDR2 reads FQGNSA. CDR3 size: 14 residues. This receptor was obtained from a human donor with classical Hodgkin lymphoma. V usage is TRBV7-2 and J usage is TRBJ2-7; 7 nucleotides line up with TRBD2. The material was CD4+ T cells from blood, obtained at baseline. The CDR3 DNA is TGTGCCAGCAGCTATTCCACTAGCGTCTACGAGCAGTACTTC. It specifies CASSYSTSVYEQYF.